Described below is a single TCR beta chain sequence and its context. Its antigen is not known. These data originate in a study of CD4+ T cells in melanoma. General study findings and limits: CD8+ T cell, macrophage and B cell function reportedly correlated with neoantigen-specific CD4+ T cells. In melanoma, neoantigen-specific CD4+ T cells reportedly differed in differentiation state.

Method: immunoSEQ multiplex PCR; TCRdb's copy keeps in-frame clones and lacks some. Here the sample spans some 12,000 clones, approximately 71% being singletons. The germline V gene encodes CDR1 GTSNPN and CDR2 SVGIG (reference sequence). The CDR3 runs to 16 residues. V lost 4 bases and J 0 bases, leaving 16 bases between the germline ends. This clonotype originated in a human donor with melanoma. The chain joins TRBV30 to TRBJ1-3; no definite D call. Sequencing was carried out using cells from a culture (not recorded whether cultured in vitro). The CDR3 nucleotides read TGTGCCTGGACCGAGGGAGGGTTGGGCTCTGGAAACACCATATATTTT. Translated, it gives CAWTEGGLGSGNTIYF.